The clone carrying this T cell receptor beta chain showed up just once. Clones were sequenced by immunoSEQ multiplex PCR, and TCRdb holds only the in-frame ones, with some missing. Here the sample spans some 90,000 clones, 90% to 95% being singletons. The V gene's germline CDR1 is MNHEY and CDR2 SVGAGI. The CDR3 has 14 amino acids. V was clipped by 4 bases and J by 4 bases; unmatched bases: 6. This sample was taken from a study of control samples from healthy donors and cancer patients. Sequencing used blood. The V call is TRBV6-5, the J call TRBJ2-7, with TRBD2 matching over 8 bases. The TCR was taken from a woman between 25 and 40 years old in good health. This CDR3 reads CASSSGGGSYEQYF. CDR3 nucleotides: TGTGCCAGCAGTTCCGGGGGGGGGAGTTACGAGCAGTACTTC.